This TCR beta chain was documented in a study of T cell clonotyping in hematopoietic cell transplantation. Assay: immunoSEQ multiplex PCR; the TCRdb copy retains only in-frame clones and omits some. Of several thousand clones detected, 70% to 90% appear once; the ten largest clones hold around 3.6%. Germline V lookup: CDR1 SQVTM, CDR2 ANQGSEA. The CDR3 sequence is 14 residues long. Losses at the gene ends were 8 bases for V and 0 bases for J; bases not matched to a gene: 9. Details on this clone: Its target is not known.

Whole-study results and caveats: Graft donor and pretransplant recipient Inverse Simpson Index values predicted broader posttransplant TCR diversity. After transplant, recipient diversity fell while pathologically expanded clonotypes grew through day 180.

Time point meaning: recipient sample about 28 days before transplant, after cytoreduction. Material: peripheral blood mononuclear cells, obtained before stem cell transplant. The TCR sequence derives from a man younger than 40 with acute myeloid leukemia. Some clones in this sample may be carry-over from other donors' samples. The genes are TRBV29-1 and TRBJ1-1; 7 bases align to TRBD1. In DNA form, the CDR3 reads TGCAGCATTGGGGTGGGACAGCTGAACACTGAAGCTTTCTTT. Its protein product is CSIGVGQLNTEAFF.